The 10 T cell receptor beta chains below come from one sample, sequenced in a study of cytomegalovirus exposure and HLA in healthy donors. 60 Vbeta and 13 Jbeta primers were used in PCR. TCRdb's copy holds only in-frame clones and misses some; the assay was immunoSEQ multiplex PCR. The sample holds approximately 110,000 clones; over 60% are singletons and the top ten take approximately 4.3%. The sequenced material came from PBMCs. These receptors originate from a man aged 60-69 years in good health and CMV-seropositive.

The chain has TRBV30 and TRBJ1-2; maybe TRBD1 (5 bases). Germline V gene lookup returns CDR1 GTSNPN and CDR2 SVGIG (reference sequence). The CDR3 length is 14 residues. Trimming stripped 7 bases from V and 5 bases from J, with 20 bases between. The CDR3 loop reads CASGDTGYIYGYTF. DNA of the CDR3: TGTGCCTCCGGAGATACAGGATATATTTATGGCTACACCTTC.

The V call is TRBV5-1, the J call TRBJ2-5; 15 bases are shared with TRBD2. V was clipped by 3 bases and J by 4 bases; unmatched bases: 1. The CDR3 extends over 15 amino acids. Germline lookup yields CDR1 SGHRS and CDR2 YFSETQ. CDR3 coding DNA: TGCGCCAGCAGCTCGGGACTAGCGGGGGGAGAGACCCAGTACTTC. Residues: CASSSGLAGGETQYF.

The rearrangement uses TRBV29-1 and TRBJ2-1; the match to TRBD1 covers 9 bases. The V gene's germline CDR1 is SQVTM and CDR2 ANQGSEA. The CDR3 runs 13 residues. J lost 10 bases, V lost 8 bases, and 12 bases had no gene match. The DNA for the CDR3 is TGCAGCACTCCCGGGACAGGGTATGTCGAGCAGTTCTTC. Amino acids: CSTPGTGYVEQFF.

The chain combines TRBV10-3 with TRBJ1-2; D is uncertain. The germline CDR1 and CDR2 sequences are ENHRY and SYGVKD. Trimming shortened V by 0 bases and J by 5 bases, and 7 bases separated the two germline ends. The CDR3 sequence is 13 residues long. CDR3 nucleotide sequence: TGTGCCATCAGTGAGTCCCCAGGTTATGGCTACACCTTC. Encoded protein: CAISESPGYGYTF.

J is TRBJ2-7 and V is TRBV2; 12 bases map to TRBD2. Losses at the gene ends were 2 bases for V and 12 bases for J; bases not matched to a gene: 5. Germline V gene sequence: CDR1 SNHLY, CDR2 FYNNEI. CDR3 length equals 13 residues. The CDR3 loop is CASSERGLAGPYF. In DNA form, the CDR3 reads TGTGCCAGCAGTGAAAGGGGACTAGCGGGTCCGTACTTC.

The chain recombines TRBV9 with TRBJ2-5, with 9 bases identical to TRBD2. This CDR3 is 16 amino acids long. With V trimmed by 3 bases and J by 4 bases, 10 bases remained unmatched. CDR1 is SGDLS and CDR2 is YYNGEE in the germline V gene. This CDR3 reads CASSGGGLAGRETQYF. CDR3 nucleotide sequence: TGTGCCAGCAGCGGGGGGGGGCTAGCGGGGAGAGAGACCCAGTACTTC. Drawing the rest from reference TRBV9 and TRBJ2-5, the complete variable domain is DSGVTQTPKHLITATGQRVTLRCSPRSGDLSVYWYQQSLDQGLQFLIQYYNGEERAKGNILERFSAQQFPDLHSELNLSSLELGDSALYFCASSGGGLAGRETQYFGPGTRLLVL.

This chain links TRBV6-1 with TRBJ1-5, with D possibly TRBD1 on 6 matching bases. The CDR3 spans 15 residues. Deletions cut 3 bases from V and 5 bases from J, with 14 bases between. Germline CDR1 is MNHNS and CDR2 is SASEGT. The CDR3 DNA reads TGTGCCAGCAGTGAGGTAGCAGGGGTAGATCAGCCCCAGCATTTT. Protein sequence: CASSEVAGVDQPQHF.

CDR3: CASIKQGGNSPLHF. The DNA of the CDR3 is TGTGCCAGCATCAAACAGGGCGGTAATTCACCCCTCCACTTT. J is TRBJ1-6 and V is TRBV28; tentatively, D is TRBD1 (6 bases). V lost 7 bases and J lost 6, with 13 bases in between. CDR3 size: 14 residues. CDR1 is MDHEN, CDR2 SYDVKM, per germline. The whole variable domain, remainder taken from reference TRBV28 and TRBJ1-6, is DVKVTQSSRYLVKRTGEKVFLECVQDMDHENMFWYRQDPGLGLRLIYFSYDVKMKEKGDIPEGYSVSREKKERFSLILESASTNQTSMYLCASIKQGGNSPLHFGNGTRLTVT.

In its sample, this clone was seen a few times. J is TRBJ1-2 and V is TRBV28; D not certain. CDR1 and CDR2 from the germline V gene are MDHEN and SYDVKM. The CDR3 sequence is 12 residues long. The germline V and J ends were trimmed by 5 bases and 0 bases, with 4 bases remaining between them. Here the CDR3 reads CASSRANYGYTF. The CDR3 region has the DNA TGTGCCAGCAGTAGAGCTAACTATGGCTACACCTTC.

The chain couples TRBV6-5 to TRBJ1-6; tentative D call: TRBD1 (6 bases). This CDR3 has 15 amino acids. Between the trimmed V and J ends, which lost 8 bases and 10 bases, there was a span of 21 bases. CDR1 MNHEY and CDR2 SVGAGI come from the germline V gene. The CDR3 reads CASSRGGAQGSPLHF. The CDR3 DNA reads as TGTGCCAGCTCCCGGGGGGGGGCCCAGGGATCACCCCTCCACTTT.